The entry below describes one T cell receptor beta chain. Its antigen remains unidentified. Template material for amplifying TCR beta CDR3 regions consisted of RNA transcripts. The HTBI set primed first-round TCR CDR3 RT-PCR. TCRdb re-called the multiplex PCR reads with MiXCR, one entry per CDR3 protein. The sample yields almost 500,000 distinct CDR3 sequences, around a fifth seen once. Uncontrolled infection, other autoimmune disease, pregnancy and lactation each barred patients from inclusion. These data are taken from a study of T cells in Graves' hyperthyroidism and ophthalmopathy. Overall study context: Before any treatment, at initial diagnosis, peripheral blood was collected.

CDR3 size: 14 residues. From germline, CDR1 is SEHNR and CDR2 FQNEAQ (reference sequence). Deletions cut 1 base from V and 4 bases from J, with 10 bases between. Study-level results: Most thyroid clonotypes that were expanded above 0.001 also turned up in blood.

The sequence was collected from a woman between 65 and 79 years old with Graves' ophthalmopathy. The sequencing input was blood. The chain couples TRBV7-9 to TRBJ1-2; D is uncertain. Here the CDR3 reads CASSLVPGTYGYTF. The CDR3 DNA sequence: TGTGCCAGCAGCTTAGTCCCCGGAACCTATGGCTACACCTTC.